The T cell receptor beta chain described here comes from a study of blood T cells in healthy people across ages (dated by TCRdb to 2013 to 2016). As for the study more broadly: In model experiments, roughly one uniquely barcoded TCR beta cDNA molecule per two T cells was captured by template switching. The study analyzed two additional independent replicas of 1 million unique cDNA reads from the same blood draw for two donors, one aged 18 to 30 and one aged 80 or older. Using deep sequencing normalized with unique cDNA molecular identifiers, the study measured how TCR beta repertoire diversity changes with age. Donors of different ages were randomly distributed across sequencing lanes to avoid experimental bias. The donors were split into four age groups: young (average 16 years), middle-aged (39), aged (62) and long-lived (about 74).

The donors were a few dozen Caucasian individuals from Russia, aged 6 to 90 years, who were systemically healthy. Around 9.8 milliliters of peripheral blood were collected from each donor into EDTA-treated Vacutainer tubes. Ficoll-Paque density-gradient centrifugation was used to isolate PBMCs, with at least 6.5 million per sample. Trizol reagent was used to extract total RNA from the PBMCs, yielding at least 5.5 micrograms per sample. Naive CD45RAhigh/CD27high T cell percentages were measured by flow cytometry on a PBMC aliquot from every donor. Results and caveats for the whole study, not just this receptor: Estimates of total diversity based on one million sequenced T cells were considered lower bounds and underestimates. As age increased, observed TCR beta diversity per million T cells dropped in a roughly linear way, and a significant reduction was already evident by age roughly 36. Because donor CMV infection status was unknown, age-related changes in expanded clonotypes were potentially confounded. A strong correlation was found between observed TCR beta diversity and the percentage of naive T cells measured by flow cytometry. Compared with the aged group, the long-lived group had more naive CD4+ T cells, fewer expanded clones and increased TCR diversity, suggesting age selection. Since profiling was done on bulk unsorted PBMCs, naive and antigen-experienced compartments could not be conclusively compared.

Comments on this clonotype: This receptor's antigen is unknown. Base qualities were left out, and no much larger clone turns up one base away.

The CDR3, cysteine through phenylalanine, is 13 amino acids long. Only the CDR3 portion is preserved as DNA: 39 bases, with reading frame beginning at the first base. Per the germline V gene (reference sequence), SEHNR is the CDR1 and FQNEAQ is the CDR2. V and J lose 1 base and 10 bases, and a span of 11 bases separates them. Library preparation used 5' RACE. Sequencing instrument: Illumina HiSeq 2500. A second PCR of about 6 to 12 cycles was run with a J-beta primer mix and a sample-barcoded 5' primer. Each TCR beta cDNA molecule received a unique molecular identifier from a template-switch 5' adaptor carrying 12 random nucleotides. Each sample yielded at least 2.5 million CDR3-containing paired-end reads. First-strand cDNA synthesis was performed from all RNA using the Mint cDNA synthesis kit, with priming by a TRBC-specific oligonucleotide. Following uracil-DNA glycosylase treatment, a first 18-cycle PCR with universal primers M1SS and BC2_uni_R was performed on all cDNA. The study's processing was this. For normalization, 1 million high-quality reads, each with a distinct molecular identifier, were randomly selected from each sample. Reads sharing molecular identifiers were discarded rather than binned into consensus sequences. MiTCR, with a Q25 quality threshold and the strictest error-elimination algorithm, was used for CDR3 identification, clonotype clustering and error correction. A nonparametric unseen species model using Euler transformation provided a lower-bound estimate of total TCR beta diversity. Using fastp trimming at Q25 and MiXCR clonotype assembly, TCRdb reanalyzed the public sequencing data and kept in-frame beta chains. CDR3 protein sequences are deduplicated, and each keeps its most common genes and DNA. V and J calls and clone size were set by TCRdb, not the authors. Across this sample there are under 2,000,000 distinct CDR3 sequences, with roughly 50% seen only once. The ten largest clones add up to 2.1% of the sample.

Material for sequencing was blood. This receptor was obtained from a woman in her forties in good health. Here the chain combines TRBV7-9 and TRBJ2-1; the D gene remains uncertain. CDR3 reads: CASSLGVNLEQFF. The DNA reads TGTGCCAGCAGCTTAGGGGTTAACCTGGAGCAGTTCTTC.